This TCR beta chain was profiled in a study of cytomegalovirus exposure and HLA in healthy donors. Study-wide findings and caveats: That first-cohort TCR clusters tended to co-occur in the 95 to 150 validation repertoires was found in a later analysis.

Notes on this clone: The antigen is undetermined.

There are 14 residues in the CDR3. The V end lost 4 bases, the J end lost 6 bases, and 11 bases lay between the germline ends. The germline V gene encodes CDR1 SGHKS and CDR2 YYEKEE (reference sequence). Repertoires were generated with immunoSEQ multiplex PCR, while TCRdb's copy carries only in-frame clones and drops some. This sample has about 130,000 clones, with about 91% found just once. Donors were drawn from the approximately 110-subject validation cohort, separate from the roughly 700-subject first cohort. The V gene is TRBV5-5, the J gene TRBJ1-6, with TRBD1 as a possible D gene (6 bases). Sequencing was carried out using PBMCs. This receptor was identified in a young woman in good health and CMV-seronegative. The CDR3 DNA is TGTGCCAGCAGCCTGGACAGAGCTAATTCACCCCTCCACTTT. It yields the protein CASSLDRANSPLHF.